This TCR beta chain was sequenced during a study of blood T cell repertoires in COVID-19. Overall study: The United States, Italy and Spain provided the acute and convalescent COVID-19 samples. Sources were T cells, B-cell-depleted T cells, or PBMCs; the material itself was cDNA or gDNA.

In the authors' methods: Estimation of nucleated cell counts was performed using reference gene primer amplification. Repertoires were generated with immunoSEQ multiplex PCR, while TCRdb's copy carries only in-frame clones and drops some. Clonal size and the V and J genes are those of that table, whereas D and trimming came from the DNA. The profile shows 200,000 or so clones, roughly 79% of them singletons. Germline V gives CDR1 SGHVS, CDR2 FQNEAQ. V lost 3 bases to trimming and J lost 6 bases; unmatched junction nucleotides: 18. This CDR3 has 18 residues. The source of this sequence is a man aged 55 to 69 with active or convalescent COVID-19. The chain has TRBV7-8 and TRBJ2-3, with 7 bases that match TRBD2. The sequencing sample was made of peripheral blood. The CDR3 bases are TGTGCCAGCAGCTTTTCTTGGGCGGGAGCACGGAAGAGGGATACGCAGTATTTT. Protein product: CASSFSWAGARKRDTQYF.